The sequence of this T cell receptor beta chain was determined in a study of T cell clones after liver transplantation. In the study overall: Without induction therapy, subjects received standard immunosuppression until 12-24 months post-transplant.

This CDR3 is 15 amino acids long. This table comes from immunoSEQ multiplex PCR, and its TCRdb copy is limited to in-frame clones, with some not included. The repertoire holds about 68,000 clones, with around 93% as singletons. The chain is built from TRBV1 and TRBJ2-1; TRBD2 reflects the table's D call only, with no check against the DNA. TRBV1 corresponds to a pseudogene. The sample consisted of CD4+ T cells from blood, taken roughly 26 months after liver transplant. The source of this sequence is a human patient who received a liver transplant. Part of the T cells may come from the graft donor. The DNA for the CDR3 is TGCACCAGCAGCCGACTAGCGGGCACGATTGATGAGCAGTTCTTC. Encoded protein: CTSSRLAGTIDEQFF.